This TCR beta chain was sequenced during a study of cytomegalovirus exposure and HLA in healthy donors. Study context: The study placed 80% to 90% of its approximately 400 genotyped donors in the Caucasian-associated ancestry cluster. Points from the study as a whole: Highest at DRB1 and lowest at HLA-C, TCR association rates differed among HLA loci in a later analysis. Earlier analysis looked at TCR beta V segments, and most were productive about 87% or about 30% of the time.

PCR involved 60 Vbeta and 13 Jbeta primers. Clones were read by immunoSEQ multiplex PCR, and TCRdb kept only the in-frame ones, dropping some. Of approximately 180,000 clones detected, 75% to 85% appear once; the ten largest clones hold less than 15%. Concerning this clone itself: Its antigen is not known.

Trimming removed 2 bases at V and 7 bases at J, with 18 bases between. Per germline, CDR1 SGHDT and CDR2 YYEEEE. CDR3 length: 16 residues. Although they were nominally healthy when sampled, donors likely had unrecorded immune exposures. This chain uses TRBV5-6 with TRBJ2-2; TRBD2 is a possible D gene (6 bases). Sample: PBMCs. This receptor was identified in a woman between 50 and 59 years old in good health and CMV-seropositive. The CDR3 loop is CASSLGTAREDGELFF. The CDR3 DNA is TGTGCCAGCAGCTTAGGGACTGCGAGGGAGGACGGGGAGCTGTTTTTT.